The 27 T cell receptor beta chains in this list originate from one sample, sequenced in a study of OX40 agonist ivuxolimab in advanced cancers. Using immunoSEQ multiplex PCR, the repertoire was profiled, and TCRdb retains in-frame clones only, with some absent. The repertoire holds just over 60,000 clones, with roughly nine tenths as singletons. The source was CD4+ or CD8+ T cells sorted from blood, collected in a trial of the OX40 agonist ivuxolimab. These receptors originate from an adult with an advanced solid tumor such as melanoma, head and neck, liver or kidney cancer.

This sequence joins TRBV18 and TRBJ2-5; D not resolved. This CDR3 contains 16 residues. The germline gives CDR1 KGHSH, CDR2 LQKENI. V was cut by 6 bases and J by 1 base, with 18 bases left in between. CDR3 protein: CASSSKLGTGQETQYF. The CDR3 nucleotides are TGTGCCAGCTCGTCTAAGCTCGGCACTGGCCAAGAGACCCAGTACTTC.

Worth noting for this clone: Its ends do not fully match the called genes, so a read error is possible. The V and J genes are TRBV4-2 and TRBJ1-3; no reliable D call. The germline CDR1 and CDR2 sequences are LGHNA and YNFKEQ. This CDR3 is 14 amino acids long. CDR3 protein: CVSSQTDSGNTIYF. The CDR3 DNA reads TGTGTCAGCAGCCAGACGGATTCTGGAAACACCATATATTTT.

CDR3: CASSYRGLSSYNEQFF. The CDR3 nucleotides are TGTGCCAGCAGTTACCGGGGCCTTAGCTCCTACAATGAGCAGTTCTTC. The chain is built from TRBV6-5 and TRBJ2-1, with D perhaps matching TRBD1 or TRBD2 (5 bases each). The CDR3 totals 16 residues. Trimming pared 2 bases from V and 0 bases from J, leaving 11 bases between. Germline assignment: CDR1 MNHEY and CDR2 SVGAGI.

V usage is TRBV5-1 and J usage is TRBJ2-2; the D is unclear. Between the trimmed V and J ends, which lost 2 bases and 5 bases, there was a span of 7 bases. Per the germline V gene, CDR1 is SGHRS and CDR2 is YFSETQ. The CDR3 consists of 13 residues. CDR3 nucleotides: TGCGCCAGCAGCTTCTTATCGACCGGGGAGCTGTTTTTT. This codes for CASSFLSTGELFF. The complete variable domain, with remaining parts taken from reference TRBV5-1 and TRBJ2-2, reads KAGVTQTPRYLIKTRGQQVTLSCSPISGHRSVSWYQQTPGQGLQFLFEYFSETQRNKGNFPGRFSGRQFSNSRSEMNVSTLELGDSALYLCASSFLSTGELFFGEGSRLTVL.

This clone has a single count. V usage is TRBV5-5 and J usage is TRBJ2-4; 8 nucleotides match TRBD2. The CDR3 extends over 16 amino acids. V dropped 3 bases and J dropped 5; count of bases not matched to a gene: 10. CDR1 is SGHKS, CDR2 YYEKEE, per germline (reference sequence). This chain's CDR3 is CASSSIAGSGENIQYF. In DNA form, the CDR3 reads TGTGCCAGCAGCTCAATAGCGGGGAGCGGGGAAAACATTCAGTACTTC.

This clone was recorded once. This rearrangement joins TRBV11-2 to TRBJ1-1; D remains unclear. This CDR3 has 16 amino acids. CDR1 and CDR2 (germline): SGHAT, FQNNGV. Trimming cost V 5 bases and J 0 bases, with 16 bases left between them. Here the CDR3 reads CASSPNSGWMNTEAFF. In nucleotides, the CDR3 is TGTGCCAGCAGCCCCAACTCGGGGTGGATGAACACTGAAGCTTTCTTT. The full variable domain, rest sourced from reference TRBV11-2 and TRBJ1-1, is EAGVAQSPRYKIIEKRQSVAFWCNPISGHATLYWYQQILGQGPKLLIQFQNNGVVDDSQLPKDRFSAERLKGVDSTLKIQPAKLEDSAVYLCASSPNSGWMNTEAFFGQGTRLTVV.

The chain carries TRBV14 and TRBJ2-5; no reliable D call. Near its end, the DNA agrees better with TRBJ2-7, so the J call may be wrong. CDR3 length: 13 residues. Germline CDR1 SGHDN, CDR2 FVKESK. CDR3 residues: CASSQQYSYEQYF. CDR3 in DNA: TGTGCCAGCAGCCAGCAATACTCCTACGAGCAGTACTTC.

This chain connects TRBV4-1 to TRBJ1-6; TRBD1 might be the D (5 bases). Trimming stripped 8 bases from V and 5 bases from J, with 16 bases between. CDR1 MGHRA and CDR2 YSYEKL come from the germline V gene. The CDR3 sequence is 15 residues long. This CDR3 is CASSAPGPNNSPLHF. In nucleotides, the CDR3 is TGCGCCAGCTCAGCGCCGGGACCTAATAATTCACCCCTCCACTTT.

The chain has TRBV6-5 and TRBJ2-7; a possible D gene is TRBD2 (5 bases). The CDR3 contains 15 residues. V dropped 2 bases and J dropped 5 bases, with 16 bases sitting between them. Germline V gene data show CDR1 as MNHEY and CDR2 as SVGAGI. The CDR3 nucleotides are TGTGCCAGCAGTTACCGGGGAATGGTATCCAACGAGCAGTACTTC. Protein product: CASSYRGMVSNEQYF.

The rearrangement joins TRBV6-5 to TRBJ2-1; TRBD2 aligns across 13 bases. After removal of 5 bases from V and 5 bases from J, the junction contained 3 bases not matched to a gene. The V gene's germline CDR1 is MNHEY and CDR2 SVGAGI. The CDR3 consists of 15 residues. The CDR3 region is CASSPGTSGDNEQFF. The CDR3 DNA reads as TGTGCCAGCAGTCCCGGGACTAGCGGGGACAATGAGCAGTTCTTC.

In DNA form, the CDR3 reads TGTGCCAGCAGCTTAGGTCAGATGGGTGAAGCTTTCTTT. Amino acids: CASSLGQMGEAFF. The V gene is TRBV7-9, the J gene TRBJ1-1; D is undetermined. The germline gives CDR1 SEHNR, CDR2 FQNEAQ (reference sequence). Trimming pared 1 base from V and 7 bases from J, leaving 10 bases between. The CDR3 extends over 13 amino acids.

Here the CDR3 DNA reads TGTGCCAGCAGCTTAGTTCTAAGGGGAGGCGAGCAGTACTTC. Its protein is CASSLVLRGGEQYF. The V gene is TRBV7-6, the J gene TRBJ2-7; possible D gene TRBD2, 6 bases. Germline CDR1 SGHVS, CDR2 FNYEAQ. V lost 1 base to trimming and J lost 6 bases, with 13 bases between them. CDR3 length: 14 residues.

This sequence joins TRBV29-1 and TRBJ2-5; no clear D gene. The V end was cut by 2 bases, the J end by 9 bases, with 13 bases between. There are 12 residues in the CDR3. The germline V gene has CDR1 SQVTM and CDR2 ANQGSEA. The CDR3 DNA reads as TGCAGCGTTGAACGGGCTGCCGAGGCCCAGTACTTC. Translating gives CSVERAAEAQYF.

The chain joins TRBV19 to TRBJ1-5; D is unclear. V lost 5 bases and J 5 bases, leaving 10 bases between the germline ends. The CDR3 totals 13 residues. Per germline, CDR1 LNHDA and CDR2 SQIVND (reference sequence). The CDR3 sequence: CASSGRGHQPQHF. The CDR3 coding sequence is TGTGCCAGTAGTGGTCGGGGTCATCAGCCCCAGCATTTT.

The rearrangement uses TRBV6-6 and TRBJ2-3, with 9 bases aligning to TRBD1. Trimming cost V 5 bases and J 4 bases; bases outside gene matches: 7. This CDR3 comprises 15 residues. CDR1 and CDR2 from the germline V gene are MNHNY and SVGAGI (reference sequence). The DNA for the CDR3 is TGTGCCAGCAGTCGGACAGGGGTTGGCCCAGATACGCAGTATTTT. Protein sequence: CASSRTGVGPDTQYF.

The chain uses TRBV2 and TRBJ2-7; 8 bases match TRBD2. The CDR3 sequence is 14 residues long. The V gene end was trimmed by 7 bases and the J gene end by 3 bases; junction bases not matched to a gene: 8. Germline V CDR1 and CDR2: SNHLY, FYNNEI. CDR3 sequence (DNA): TGTGCCAGCAAAAGTCGAGCGGGGGACTACGAGCAGTACTTC. Translation: CASKSRAGDYEQYF.

Only one count was recorded for this clone. The chain employs TRBV7-9 and TRBJ2-7; D may be TRBD2 (5 bases). Trimming took 7 bases from V and 6 from J, leaving 16 bases between them. Germline V gives CDR1 SEHNR, CDR2 FQNEAQ (reference sequence). The CDR3 sequence is 13 residues long. CDR3 region: CASTRSGSGEQYF. CDR3 sequence (DNA): TGTGCCAGCACCCGGAGCGGCTCGGGCGAGCAGTACTTC.

Here the CDR3 reads CASSQGKAYYTEAFF. The CDR3 coding sequence is TGTGCCAGCAGCCAGGGCAAAGCATACTACACTGAAGCTTTCTTT. The chain is built from TRBV11-1 and TRBJ1-1; the D gene is possibly TRBD1 (5 bases). Trimming took 5 bases from V and 3 from J, leaving 16 bases between them. Germline values: CDR1 SGHAT, CDR2 FQDESV (reference sequence). CDR3 length: 15 residues.

The rearrangement links TRBV28 to TRBJ1-2; D is ambiguous. The V and J ends lost 5 bases and 4 bases respectively, with 11 bases between them. The CDR3 sequence is 13 residues long. CDR1 is MDHEN and CDR2 is SYDVKM in the germline V gene. CDR3 DNA: TGTGCCAGCAGTCCCATTGGGCTCTATGGCTACACCTTC. Translated: CASSPIGLYGYTF.

The V and J genes are TRBV29-1 and TRBJ2-1; 9 nucleotides line up with TRBD1. Germline CDR1 and CDR2: SQVTM and ANQGSEA. The V gene end was trimmed by 7 bases and the J gene end by 2 bases; junction bases not matched to a gene: 0. The CDR3 totals 12 residues. CDR3 protein: CSGDRAYNEQFF. For the CDR3, the DNA is TGCAGCGGGGACAGGGCCTACAATGAGCAGTTCTTC.

The V and J genes are TRBV6-5 and TRBJ2-7; possible D gene TRBD1, 6 bases. This CDR3 has 13 residues. Per the germline V gene, CDR1 is MNHEY and CDR2 is SVGAGI. V was cut by 8 bases and J by 5 bases, with 16 bases left in between. The CDR3 spells CASWGRRIDEQYF. The CDR3 DNA sequence: TGTGCCAGCTGGGGGCGGCGGATCGACGAGCAGTACTTC.

This rearrangement joins TRBV5-4 to TRBJ2-5; TRBD2 aligns across 8 bases. There are 15 residues in the CDR3. Germline V gives CDR1 SGHNT, CDR2 YYREEE (reference sequence). V gave up 4 bases and J gave up 0 bases; unmatched junction bases: 5. The chain's CDR3 is CASSLGGGYQETQYF. In nucleotides, the CDR3 is TGTGCCAGCAGCCTCGGGGGGGGGTACCAAGAGACCCAGTACTTC. Drawing the rest from reference TRBV5-4 and TRBJ2-5, the complete variable domain is ETGVTQSPTHLIKTRGQQVTLRCSSQSGHNTVSWYQQALGQGPQFIFQYYREEENGRGNFPPRFSGLQFPNYSSELNVNALELDDSALYLCASSLGGGYQETQYFGPGTRLLVL.

This rearrangement joins TRBV7-6 to TRBJ1-6, with TRBD1 identical over 11 bases. Germline trimming cut 5 bases from V and 10 bases from J; bases unmatched to any gene: 10. This CDR3 has 16 amino acids. Germline-derived CDR1 and CDR2 are SGHVS and FNYEAQ. CDR3 nucleotide sequence: TGTGCCAGCAGCCCTAGGGACAGGGGGATTGGGTCACCCCTCCACTTT. This translates into CASSPRDRGIGSPLHF.

This clone was seen once. This chain links TRBV2 with TRBJ2-1, with 9 bases fitting TRBD1. Germline CDR1 reads SNHLY; CDR2 reads FYNNEI. Trimming took 3 bases from V and 12 from J; bases not matched to a gene: 6. This CDR3 is 13 amino acids long. The CDR3 spells CASSDGTGYRQFF. DNA of the CDR3: TGTGCCAGCAGTGATGGGACAGGGTATCGGCAGTTCTTC.

The chain employs TRBV19 and TRBJ2-5; no clear D. The end of the DNA is better explained by TRBJ2-7, so the J call may be wrong. Germline V gene lookup returns CDR1 LNHDA and CDR2 SQIVND (reference sequence). The CDR3 has 13 residues. CDR3 region: CASSKGGSYEQYF. For the CDR3, the DNA is TGTGCCAGTAGTAAAGGCGGCAGTTACGAGCAGTACTTC.

Remarks on this clone: Within the sample, other DNA sequences also encode this same CDR3. The gene calls are TRBV18 and TRBJ2-1, with TRBD2 as a possible D gene (6 bases). V lost 2 bases to trimming and J lost 4 bases, with 9 bases between them. This CDR3 spans 14 amino acids. Germline values: CDR1 KGHSH, CDR2 LQKENI. CDR3 protein: CASSPSGGYNEQFF. DNA of the CDR3: TGTGCCAGCTCACCATCCGGGGGATACAATGAGCAGTTCTTC.

This chain connects TRBV5-1 to TRBJ2-1; unclear D gene. The CDR3 totals 14 residues. The ends were cut back, 5 bases at V and 3 bases at J, with 12 bases in the middle. Germline V lookup: CDR1 SGHRS, CDR2 YFSETQ. CDR3 residues: CASSSLSFYNEQFF. CDR3 sequence (DNA): TGCGCCAGCAGTTCGTTAAGTTTCTACAATGAGCAGTTCTTC.